The clone carrying this T cell receptor beta chain has ten or more counts. The target antigen is unknown. Described time point: patch test 1, 2 weeks after DPC sensitization. The treatment was: therapeutic diphenylcyclopropenone sensitization with weekly scalp DPC. RNA extraction used unfractionated whole blood as the source of total RNA. This specimen comes from a study of human T cells and chemical hapten exposure. Unique molecular identifiers were affixed to discrete cDNA molecules within the library. Authors' processing steps: Counting gave a median of approximately 96,000 TCRs per sample, with values ranging from roughly 20,000 to 700,000. MiXCR, applied by TCRdb to the RACE reads, yields one record per CDR3 protein. These V and J calls are TCRdb output, not the study's own analysis. The sample holds about 120,000 distinct CDR3 sequences, about 12% seen once. Study conclusions and caveats: No shift was seen in TCRs above 1 in 1000 frequency with DPC sensitization.

Looked up from germline, CDR1 is SQVTM and CDR2 is ANQGSEA. The CDR3 totals 12 residues. The V end was cut by 3 bases, the J end by 5 bases, with 10 bases between. The starting material was whole blood, obtained in connection with sensitization to the hapten diphenylcyclopropenone (DPC). The clonotype originates from a woman between 50 and 59 years old with alopecia areata. Some clones in this sample may be carry-over from other donors' samples. This rearrangement joins TRBV29-1 to TRBJ1-2; D remains unclear. This CDR3 is CSVEPAPYGYTF. As DNA, the CDR3 is TGCAGCGTTGAGCCCGCACCTTATGGCTACACCTTC.